This is a list of T cell receptor beta chains from one sample in a study of molecular identifiers for immune sequencing clone quantification. From the PCR reads, TCRdb called clonotypes with MiXCR, one entry per CDR3 protein. The table records about 640,000 distinct CDR3 sequences, about 20% of them present only once. Sequencing was done on a sample of naive CD8+ T cells from blood, with Jurkat cell RNA spiked in. Receptors were obtained from a human donor in good health. Some libraries in this study had Jurkat cell RNA spiked in. The CDR3 runs from the conserved cysteine through the conserved F or W. D genes are given only for firm matches. The size field is filled for only some rows; it gives once, few, many or a size class.

V gene	CDR3 length	J gene	D gene	clone size	CDR3 DNA	CDR3 protein
TRBV6-1	13	TRBJ2-7	TRBD1	many	TGTGCCCACACCGGGACAGGGGACGACGAGCAGTACTTC	CAHTGTGDDEQYF
TRBV27	18	TRBJ2-3	TRBD2	many	TGTGCCAGCAGTACAGGCCTGGGACTAGCGGGGTTCACAGATACGCAGTATTTT	CASSTGLGLAGFTDTQYF
TRBV7-9	14	TRBJ2-7	-	many	TGTGCCAGCAGCTCACGAGGGAGAACCTACGAGCAGTACTTC	CASSSRGRTYEQYF
TRBV7-7	17	TRBJ2-5	TRBD2	many	TGTGCCAGCAGCTTAGGGACGGCTAGCGGGGGGCAAGAGACCCAGTACTTC	CASSLGTASGGQETQYF
TRBV20-1	13	TRBJ1-5	TRBD1	-	TGCAGTGCTAGAGGGGCGGTAGGGGGCCTTAGGCATTTT	CSARGAVGGLRHF
TRBV24-1	12	TRBJ2-2	-	many	TGTGCCACCAGTTCATGGACCGGGGAGCTGTTTTTT	CATSSWTGELFF
TRBV21-1	16	TRBJ2-3	-	-	TGTGCCAGCACCCCATCGTGGGGGCGTAGCACAGATACGCAGTATTTT	CASTPSWGRSTDTQYF
TRBV4-3	15	TRBJ2-1	TRBD2	-	TGCGCCAGCAGCCAAGGACTAGCGGACTACACTGAGCAGTTCTTC	CASSQGLADYTEQFF
TRBV13	15	TRBJ1-5	TRBD1	many	TGTGCCAGCAGCTTAGGGGACAGGGCAAATCAGCCCCAGCATTTT	CASSLGDRANQPQHF
TRBV12-3/TRBV12-4	15	TRBJ2-1	TRBD2	-	TGTGCCAGCAATCCACTAGCGGGGGGGATCAATGAGCAGTTCTTC	CASNPLAGGINEQFF
TRBV7-9	13	TRBJ2-5	-	few	TGTGCCAGCGCAGGTCCCCTACAAGAGACCCAGTACTTC	CASAGPLQETQYF
TRBV28	17	TRBJ1-5	TRBD1	few	TGTGCCAGCATCTCGACAGGGGGTCTTTTTGGCAATCAGCCCCAGCGTTTT	CASISTGGLFGNQPQRF
TRBV30	11	TRBJ2-7	-	many	TGTGCCTGGAGTGTACTCTACGAGCAGTACTTC	CAWSVLYEQYF
TRBV29-1	19	TRBJ2-1	TRBD2	many	TGCAGCGTTGGATCTCTGGCGGGAGGGCCTCCCTATGGCTACAATGAGCAGTTCTTC	CSVGSLAGGPPYGYNEQFF
TRBV12-3/TRBV12-4	15	TRBJ2-3	-	many	TGTGCCAGCAGTCTTAGCGCCGCCCGCCCAGATACGCAGTATTTT	CASSLSAARPDTQYF
TRBV20-1	12	TRBJ2-5	-	few	TGCAGTGCTAGGCCGCCTCAAGAGACCCAGTACTTC	CSARPPQETQYF
TRBV19	15	TRBJ2-2	-	many	TGTGCCAGTAGTATATCACAAGTCAACACCGGGGAGCTGTTTTTT	CASSISQVNTGELFF
TRBV20-1	13	TRBJ2-7	-	many	TGCAGTGCTTCCCCCTGGGAACACTACGAGCAGTACTTC	CSASPWEHYEQYF
TRBV7-2	14	TRBJ2-7	-	many	TGTGCCAGCAGCTTAGGTATGGGGGGCCACGAGCAGTACTTC	CASSLGMGGHEQYF
TRBV30	15	TRBJ2-3	-	many	TGTGCCTGGAGTCTCCAAGGGGGATACACAGATACGCAGTATTTT	CAWSLQGGYTDTQYF
TRBV4-1	15	TRBJ1-1	-	many	TGCGCCAGCAGCCAAGATCCGGCGACGAACACTGAAGCTTTCTTT	CASSQDPATNTEAFF
TRBV7-8	17	TRBJ2-1	TRBD1	many	TGTGCCAGCAGCCCACGCGTCGGCAGGGGGCATGCGAGTGAGCAGTTCTTC	CASSPRVGRGHASEQFF
TRBV19	15	TRBJ2-7	TRBD2	many	TGTGCCAGTAGTATCGTTGGGGCGGGAGACCACGAGCAGTACTTC	CASSIVGAGDHEQYF
TRBV18	15	TRBJ2-1	-	-	TGTGCCAGCTCACCACCGGGACCAGCCTACAATGAGCAGTTCTTC	CASSPPGPAYNEQFF
TRBV7-6	12	TRBJ2-2	-	many	TGTGCCAGCAGCTCCCCGGCCGGGGAGCTGTTTTTT	CASSSPAGELFF
TRBV7-9	15	TRBJ2-7	TRBD1	many	TGTGCCAGCAGCCCTGGGCAGGGGGCAGCTCGCGAGCAGTACTTC	CASSPGQGAAREQYF
TRBV4-3	16	TRBJ2-1	TRBD2	few	TGCGCCAGCAGCCAAGGACTAGCGGGAGGGTACAATGAGCAGTTCTTC	CASSQGLAGGYNEQFF
TRBV20-1	13	TRBJ2-7	TRBD1	many	TGCAGTGCTACCGGGACAGGGGGTTACGAGCAGTACTTC	CSATGTGGYEQYF
TRBV6-2/TRBV6-3	12	TRBJ2-3	-	-	TGTGCCAGCAGTTACGATTCAGATACGCAGTATTTT	CASSYDSDTQYF
TRBV12-3/TRBV12-4	16	TRBJ2-7	TRBD1	many	TGTGCCAGCAGCGAGAGCCGGGACAGGGCGTCCTACGAGCAGTACTTC	CASSESRDRASYEQYF
TRBV30	11	TRBJ2-1	-	many	TGTGCCTGGAGTGCAGGGGCTGAGCAGTTCTTC	CAWSAGAEQFF
TRBV6-2/TRBV6-3	13	TRBJ1-5	-	many	TGTGCCAGCAGTTATGGGGGGCTTCAGCCCCAGCATTTT	CASSYGGLQPQHF
TRBV6-5	16	TRBJ1-1	-	many	TGTGCCAGCAGTTACGGTACAGGAGGGGGGGGCACTGAAGCTTTCTTT	CASSYGTGGGGTEAFF
TRBV6-2/TRBV6-3	14	TRBJ2-1	-	-	TGCGCCAGCAGTTACTATACCCTACCCGATGAGCAGCTCTTC	CASSYYTLPDEQLF
TRBV11-2	16	TRBJ2-5	TRBD2	many	TGTGCCAGCAGCGGGCGGACTAGCGGGGAACAAGAGACCCAGTACTTC	CASSGRTSGEQETQYF
TRBV29-1	12	TRBJ2-5	TRBD1	-	TGCAGCGCAGGGGACAGACAAGAGACCCAGTACTTC	CSAGDRQETQYF
TRBV20-1	15	TRBJ2-7	TRBD2	-	TGCAGTGGATACGGACTAGCGGGGGTCTCCTACGAGCAGTACTTC	CSGYGLAGVSYEQYF
TRBV4-3	15	TRBJ1-4	-	-	TGCGCCAGCAGCCAATTAACCGGGTCTAATGAAAGACTGTTTTTT	CASSQLTGSNERLFF
TRBV6-5	15	TRBJ2-7	-	-	TGTGCCAGCAGTTACTCTCGGGACCTTACCTACGAGCAGTACTTC	CASSYSRDLTYEQYF
TRBV5-8	17	TRBJ2-3	-	-	TGTGCCAGCAGCTTGATTGGGACGCCCACCAACACAGATACGCAGTATTTT	CASSLIGTPTNTDTQYF
TRBV12-3/TRBV12-4	16	TRBJ2-3	-	many	TGTGCCAGCAGTTCTCCCTCGGCTACCTACACAGATACGCAGTATTTT	CASSSPSATYTDTQYF